These T cell receptor beta chains were read from a single sample in a study of T-cell reconstitution after alpha-beta-depleted transplantation in children. TCRdb processed the PCR reads anew with MiXCR; each CDR3 protein has one entry. Among about 440,000 distinct CDR3 sequences listed, roughly two fifths were seen once. This material consisted of PBMCs, taken before TCRalphabeta/CD19-depleted stem cell transplant. These receptor sequences come from a girl aged 2-10 years with aplastic anemia, due to receive a stem cell transplant. Both conserved end residues are part of each CDR3. D genes are given only for firm matches. Clone sizes are given selectively: once, few, many, or a class where the clone is expanded.

cdr3_aa cdr3_nt j_call v_call clone_size cdr3_length d_call
CAIRDLAGAYEQYF TGTGCCATCAGGGACCTAGCGGGGGCCTACGAGCAGTACTTC TRBJ2-7 TRBV10-3 few 14 TRBD2
CATREEYSEQFF TGTGCCACCAGGGAGGAGTACTCAGAGCAGTTCTTC TRBJ2-1 TRBV15 many 12 NA
CASSRQGGGYTDTQYF TGTGCCAGCAGTCGCCAGGGGGGGGGATACACAGATACGCAGTATTTT TRBJ2-3 TRBV12-3/TRBV12-4 few 16 NA
CASSPGGLAGGYNEQFF TGTGCCAGCAGCCCTGGTGGATTAGCGGGAGGGTACAATGAGCAGTTCTTC TRBJ2-1 TRBV7-2 NA 17 TRBD2
CASSLQTGINTEAFF TGTGCCAGCAGTCTCCAGACAGGGATTAACACTGAAGCTTTCTTT TRBJ1-1 TRBV12-3/TRBV12-4 few 15 TRBD1
CSAVHLQETQYF TGCAGTGCCGTACACTTGCAAGAGACCCAGTACTTC TRBJ2-5 TRBV20-1 NA 12 NA
CASRPVPGATGELFF TGCGCCAGCAGACCTGTGCCAGGGGCCACCGGGGAGCTGTTTTTT TRBJ2-2 TRBV5-1 many 15 NA
CSARTSGDTGELFF TGCAGCGCCAGGACTAGCGGGGACACCGGGGAGCTGTTTTTT TRBJ2-2 TRBV29-1 NA 14 TRBD2
CASSFKGRVKNEQFF TGCGCCAGCAGCTTTAAGGGCAGGGTGAAAAATGAGCAGTTCTTC TRBJ2-1 TRBV5-1 NA 15 NA
CASSPISGWDQPQHF TGCGCCAGCAGCCCAATTTCAGGGTGGGATCAGCCCCAGCATTTT TRBJ1-5 TRBV5-1 NA 15 NA
CASSVGHRGPYNEQFF TGTGCCAGCAGCGTGGGGCACAGGGGACCTTACAATGAGCAGTTCTTC TRBJ2-1 TRBV5-5 NA 16 TRBD1
CASSQSGMNTEAFF TGTGCCAGCAGCCAATCGGGTATGAACACTGAAGCTTTCTTT TRBJ1-1 TRBV3-1 few 14 NA
CASSQDGGVTEFGANVLTF TGTGCCAGCAGTCAGGACGGGGGGGTTACGGAATTTGGGGCCAACGTCCTGACTTTC TRBJ2-6 TRBV28 few 19 TRBD2
CASSLLGTGGSYGYTF TGTGCCAGCAGTTTATTAGGCACAGGGGGCTCCTATGGCTACACCTTC TRBJ1-2 TRBV28 few 16 TRBD1
CASSPIAGEGNIQYF TGTGCCAGCAGCCCGATAGCGGGGGAAGGGAACATTCAGTACTTC TRBJ2-4 TRBV5-4 once 15 TRBD2
CASSLEPGRSPLHF TGTGCCAGCAGCTTAGAGCCAGGGAGATCACCCCTCCACTTT TRBJ1-6 TRBV7-9 NA 14 NA
CASMGGTEAFF TGTGCCAGTATGGGGGGCACTGAAGCTTTCTTT TRBJ1-1 TRBV19 NA 11 NA
CASSYLVYEQYF TGTGCCAGCAGTTACTTGGTATACGAGCAGTACTTC TRBJ2-7 TRBV6-2/TRBV6-3 NA 12 NA